This T cell receptor beta chain emerged from a study of cytomegalovirus exposure and HLA in healthy donors. Across the whole study: Counted in an early data release were 65 million to 100 million unique TCRs from HLA-typed donors.

The PCR ran on 60 Vbeta and 13 Jbeta primers. Clones were read by immunoSEQ multiplex PCR, and TCRdb kept only the in-frame ones, dropping some. Here the sample table reports 95,000 to 150,000 clones. The CDR3 has 13 residues. In germline, CDR1 is SGHVS, CDR2 FQNEAQ. V lost 5 bases to trimming and J lost 4 bases, with 11 bases between them. The chain recombines TRBV7-8 with TRBJ1-2; the D is unclear. The receptor was isolated from a man aged 18-30 years in good health and CMV-seronegative. The sequencing sample was made of PBMCs. The CDR3 reads CASSRGIGYGYTF. The CDR3 nucleotides read TGTGCCAGCAGCCGCGGGATAGGCTATGGCTACACCTTC.